The entry below gives a single TCR beta chain sequence along with its context. Its antigen is as yet unknown. The sample comes from a study of T cell responses to AZD1222 COVID-19 vaccine. Study-wide results and caveats: Clonal diversity was possibly underestimated, and the donors were mostly white British, with more females. At 160-218 and 743-854, vaccine-associated CD4 TCRs were dominant, and they spanned spike.

CDR1 and CDR2 (germline): LGHNT, FRNRAP. The CDR3 runs to 14 residues. The ends lost 1 base at V and 5 bases at J; junction bases unmatched: 4. Pooled in the analysis were second doses at about 4 or about 12 weeks. The protocol was immunoSEQ multiplex PCR, while the TCRdb copy is restricted to in-frame clones and leaves out a portion. The sample has just over 150,000 clones; around 87% are singletons. J is TRBJ2-7 and V is TRBV12-5; 8 positions agree with TRBD1. The sequences come from peripheral blood, collected 28 days after the second AZD1222 dose. This receptor was identified in an adult who received the AZD1222 COVID-19 vaccine. CDR3 residues: CASGLGTGSHEQYF. The CDR3 coding sequence is TGTGCTAGTGGTTTGGGGACAGGGTCCCACGAGCAGTACTTC.